Described below is a single T cell receptor beta chain sequence and its context. The antigen is undetermined. The PCR ran on 60 Vbeta and 13 Jbeta primers. The repertoire was sequenced with immunoSEQ multiplex PCR; TCRdb's copy has only in-frame clones and lacks some. The sample has 100,000 to 150,000 clones. The data were obtained in a study of cytomegalovirus exposure and HLA in healthy donors. From germline, CDR1 is ENHRY and CDR2 SYGVKD. The CDR3 spans 13 residues. Between the trimmed V and J ends, which lost 8 bases and 1 base, there was a span of 11 bases. Study-wide points: It was assumed in the presence/absence analyses that sequencing depth was roughly uniform across donors.

This chain links TRBV10-3 with TRBJ1-1; D possibly corresponds to TRBD1 (5 bases). The sequenced sample was PBMCs. This sequence was found in a man younger than 35 in good health and CMV-seronegative. The CDR3 region is CAIGQTTNTEAFF. In DNA, the CDR3 is TGTGCCATCGGACAAACAACGAACACTGAAGCTTTCTTT.